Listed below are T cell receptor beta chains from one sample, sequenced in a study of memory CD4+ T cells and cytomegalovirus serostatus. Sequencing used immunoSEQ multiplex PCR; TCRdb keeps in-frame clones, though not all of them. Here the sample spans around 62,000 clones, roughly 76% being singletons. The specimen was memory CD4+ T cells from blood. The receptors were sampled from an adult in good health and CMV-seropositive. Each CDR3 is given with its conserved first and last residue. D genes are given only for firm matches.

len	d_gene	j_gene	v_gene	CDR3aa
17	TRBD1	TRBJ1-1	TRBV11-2	CASSSRNLGQHHTEAFF
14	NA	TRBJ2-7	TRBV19	CASSRLGEEGEQYF
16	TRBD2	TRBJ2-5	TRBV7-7	CASSVQGTSGVGTQYF
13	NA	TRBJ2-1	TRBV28	CASSLEAALLQFF
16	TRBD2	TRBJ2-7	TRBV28	CASIAGGSGSSNEQYF
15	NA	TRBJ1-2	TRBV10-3	CAISDEGKSYYGYTF
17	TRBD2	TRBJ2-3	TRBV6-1	CASSEAPQLAGGDTQYF
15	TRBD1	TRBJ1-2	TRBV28	CASSRTGEANYGYTF
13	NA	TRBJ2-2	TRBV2	CASSRGADGELFF
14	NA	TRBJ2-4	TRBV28	CASSIRDVGNIQYF
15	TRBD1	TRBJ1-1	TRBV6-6	CASSYPGQGNTEAFF
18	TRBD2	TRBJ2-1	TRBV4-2	CASSQEGASGTPYNEQFF
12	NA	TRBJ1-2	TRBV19	CASSHGNYGYTF
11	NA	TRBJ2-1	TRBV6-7	CASSPSNEQFF
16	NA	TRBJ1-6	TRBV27	CASRFNRDSYNSPLHF
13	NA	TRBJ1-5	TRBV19	CASSIDLDQPQHF
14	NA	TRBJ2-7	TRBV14	CASSQPGRLYEQYF
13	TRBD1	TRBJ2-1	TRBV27	CASSLSTGSKQFF
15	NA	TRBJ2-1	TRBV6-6	CASTRTRARENEQFF
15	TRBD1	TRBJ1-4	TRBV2	CASSVGQGGQEKLFF
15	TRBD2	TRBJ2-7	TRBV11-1	CASSSPEAGHYEQYF
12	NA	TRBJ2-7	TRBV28	CASNTVSYEQYF
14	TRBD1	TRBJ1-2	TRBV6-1	CASTRQGSFYGYTF
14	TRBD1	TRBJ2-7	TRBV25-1	CASSSGTGVNEQYF
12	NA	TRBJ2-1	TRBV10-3	CAISEPRGEQFF
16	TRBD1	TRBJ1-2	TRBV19	CASSITKTGGTRGYTF
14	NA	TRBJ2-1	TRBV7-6	CASSLEAYPNEQFF
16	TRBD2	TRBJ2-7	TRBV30	CAWTGRVAGSLNEQYF
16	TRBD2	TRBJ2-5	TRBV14	CASSEGLAGGQETQYF
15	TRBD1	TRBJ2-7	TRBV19	CASSLHRDSTYEQYF
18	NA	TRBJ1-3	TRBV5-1	CASSLDGVQSFSGNTIYF
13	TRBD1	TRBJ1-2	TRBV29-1	CSVATGTGNGYTF
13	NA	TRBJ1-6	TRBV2	CASKVGVNSPLHF
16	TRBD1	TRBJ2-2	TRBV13	CASSRLGQGNTGELFF
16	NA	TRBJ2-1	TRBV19	CASSTLRGNIYNEQFF
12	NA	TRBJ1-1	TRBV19	CASRHGGLGTFF
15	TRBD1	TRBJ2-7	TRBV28	CASSRRGTGGVEQYF
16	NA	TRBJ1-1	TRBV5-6	CASSPRSSWGLTEAFF
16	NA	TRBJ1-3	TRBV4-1	CASSRQTAATGNTIYF
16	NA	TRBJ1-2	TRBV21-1	CASSKPMSRALCGYTF
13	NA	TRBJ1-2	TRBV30	CAWSIRQDYGYTF
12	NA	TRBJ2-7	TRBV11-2	CASSLGAGEQYF
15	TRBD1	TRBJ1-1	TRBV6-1	CASRSEQGGNTEAFF
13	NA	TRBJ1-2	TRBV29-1	CSVERSSAGGYTF
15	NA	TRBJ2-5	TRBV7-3	CASSLSGGARETQYF
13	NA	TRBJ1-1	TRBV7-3	CASSFDPNTEAFF
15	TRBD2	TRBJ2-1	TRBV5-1	CASRVLADLYNEQFF
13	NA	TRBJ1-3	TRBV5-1	CASRSGSGNTIYF
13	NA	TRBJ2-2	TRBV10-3	CAIGPSNTGELFF
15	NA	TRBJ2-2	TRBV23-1	CAYINRESGTGELFF